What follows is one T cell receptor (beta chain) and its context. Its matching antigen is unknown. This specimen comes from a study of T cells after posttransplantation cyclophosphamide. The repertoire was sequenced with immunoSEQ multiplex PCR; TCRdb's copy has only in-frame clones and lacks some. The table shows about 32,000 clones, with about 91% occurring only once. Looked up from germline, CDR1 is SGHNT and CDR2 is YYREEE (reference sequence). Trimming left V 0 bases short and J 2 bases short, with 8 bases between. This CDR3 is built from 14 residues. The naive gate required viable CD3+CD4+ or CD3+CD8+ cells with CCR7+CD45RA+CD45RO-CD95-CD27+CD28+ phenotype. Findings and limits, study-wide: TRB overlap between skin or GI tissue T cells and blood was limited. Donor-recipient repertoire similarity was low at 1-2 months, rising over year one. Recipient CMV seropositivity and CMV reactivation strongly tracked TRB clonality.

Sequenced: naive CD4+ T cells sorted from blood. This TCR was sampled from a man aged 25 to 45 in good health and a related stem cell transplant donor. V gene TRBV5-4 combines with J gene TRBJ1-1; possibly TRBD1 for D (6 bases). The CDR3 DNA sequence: TGTGCCAGCAGCTTGGCGACAGGCAACACTGAAGCTTTCTTT. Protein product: CASSLATGNTEAFF.